These 15 T cell receptor beta chains were all obtained from the same sample, sequenced in a study of CD8 T cells in Susac syndrome. RNA in amounts of roughly 0.5 to 1 ug was reverse transcribed with random hexamers. In TCRdb, the immunoSEQ multiplex PCR reads were re-called with MiXCR into one record per CDR3 protein. The data hold approximately 200,000 distinct CDR3 sequences, with roughly 92% observed a single time. The source material was CD8+ T cells from PBMCs. The receptors stem from a human donor with multiple sclerosis.

As DNA, the CDR3 is TGCGCCAGCAGCCCGCGGTCCGGCAGCATCGAGCAGTACTTC. Translation: CASSPRSGSIEQYF. The genes are TRBV4-3 and TRBJ2-7; D gene ambiguous. Trimming stripped 4 bases from V and 6 bases from J, with 16 bases between. This CDR3 spans 14 amino acids. Germline V gene data show CDR1 as LGHNA and CDR2 as YSLEER.

The V gene is TRBV25-1, the J gene TRBJ1-2; 8 positions match TRBD1. The ends lost 7 bases at V and 3 bases at J; junction bases unmatched: 25. Germline CDR1 MGHDK, CDR2 SYGVNS. CDR3 size: 20 residues. The CDR3 here is CASKDRVGAKSILHYYGYTF. CDR3 bases: TGTGCCAGCAAGGACAGGGTCGGAGCCAAATCGATACTCCATTACTATGGCTACACCTTC.

The chain couples TRBV20-1 to TRBJ2-3; no definite D call. V lost 3 bases and J lost 1, with 14 bases in between. The germline gives CDR1 DFQATT, CDR2 SNEGSKA (reference sequence). This CDR3 comprises 15 residues. The chain's CDR3 is CSASQLKEGTDTQYF. Here the CDR3 DNA reads TGCAGTGCTAGTCAGTTGAAGGAAGGCACAGATACGCAGTATTTT.

This clonotype was observed once. V gene TRBV11-2 combines with J gene TRBJ2-1; no clear D. The CDR3 is 15 residues long. In germline, CDR1 is SGHAT, CDR2 FQNNGV. The V and J ends lost 0 bases and 1 base respectively, with 7 bases between them. The CDR3 sequence: CASSLDPGSYNEQFF. In DNA, the CDR3 is TGTGCCAGCAGCTTAGATCCAGGATCCTACAATGAGCAGTTCTTC.

J is TRBJ2-3 and V is TRBV11-1, with 10 nucleotides matching TRBD2. This CDR3 is built from 20 residues. Germline values: CDR1 SGHAT, CDR2 FQDESV (reference sequence). The V gene end was trimmed by 6 bases and the J gene end by 2 bases; junction bases not matched to a gene: 20. The CDR3, as DNA: TGTGCCAGCAGGACTGGACTAGCGGCCATTACCCACCTCGTCACAGATACGCAGTATTTT. This gives the protein CASRTGLAAITHLVTDTQYF. Full variable domain (rest looked up from reference TRBV11-1 and TRBJ2-3): EAEVAQSPRYKITEKSQAVAFWCDPISGHATLYWYRQILGQGPELLVQFQDESVVDDSQLPKDRFSAERLKGVDSTLKIQPAELGDSAMYLCASRTGLAAITHLVTDTQYFGPGTRLTVL.

The V and J genes are TRBV11-2 and TRBJ2-1, with TRBD2 matching 11 bases. V shed 5 bases, J shed 12 bases, and the junction held 12 bases outside the gene matches. CDR3 length: 15 residues. Germline-derived CDR1 and CDR2 are SGHAT and FQNNGV. The CDR3 spells CASSPGTSGMGWQFF. The CDR3, as DNA: TGTGCCAGCAGCCCCGGGACTAGCGGAATGGGTTGGCAGTTCTTC. Combining the CDR3 with reference TRBV11-2 and TRBJ2-1 gives the whole variable domain EAGVAQSPRYKIIEKRQSVAFWCNPISGHATLYWYQQILGQGPKLLIQFQNNGVVDDSQLPKDRFSAERLKGVDSTLKIQPAKLEDSAVYLCASSPGTSGMGWQFFGPGTRLTVL.

The chain combines TRBV5-1 with TRBJ2-7; D gene uncertain. The germline V gene encodes CDR1 SGHRS and CDR2 YFSETQ. Trimming stripped 4 bases from V and 6 bases from J, with 11 bases between. This CDR3 is built from 12 residues. The CDR3 nucleotides read TGCGCCAGCAGCAACCGACCCCCCGAGCAGTACTTC. It encodes CASSNRPPEQYF.

In this sample, this clonotype turned up a few times. This chain connects TRBV4-1 to TRBJ2-5; TRBD2 is a possible D gene (5 bases). This CDR3 contains 15 residues. Trimming pared 0 bases from V and 5 bases from J, leaving 13 bases between. The germline V gene has CDR1 MGHRA and CDR2 YSYEKL. CDR3 residues: CASSQDALASETQYF. Here the CDR3 DNA reads TGCGCCAGCAGCCAAGACGCCCTAGCTTCGGAGACCCAGTACTTC.

This clonotype was observed a single time. The chain has TRBV6-2 or TRBV6-3 and TRBJ1-1; perhaps TRBD1 as D (6 bases). V gave up 10 bases and J gave up 0 bases, with 12 bases separating them. CDR1 and CDR2 (germline): MNHEY, SVGEGT. This CDR3 is built from 13 residues. This chain's CDR3 is CATRDNMNTEAFF. The CDR3 DNA is TGTGCCACCCGGGACAATATGAACACTGAAGCTTTCTTT.

The count of this clonotype is one. The V and J genes are TRBV6-5 and TRBJ1-1; D uncertain. CDR3 length equals 14 residues. Trimming cost V 6 bases and J 5 bases, with 16 bases left between them. CDR1 is MNHEY and CDR2 is SVGAGI in the germline V gene. The CDR3 is CASRPHNLWTEAFF. The CDR3 bases are TGTGCCAGCAGACCTCATAATCTGTGGACTGAAGCTTTCTTT.

V is TRBV12-3 or TRBV12-4 and J is TRBJ1-1; a possible D gene is TRBD1 (6 bases). V lost 5 bases and J lost 0, with 10 bases in between. The CDR3 totals 14 residues. This CDR3 is CASSPGVVNTEAFF. CDR3 coding DNA: TGTGCCAGCAGTCCAGGGGTCGTGAACACTGAAGCTTTCTTT.

The V call is TRBV6-7, the J call TRBJ2-2; the match to TRBD2 covers 13 bases. TRBV6-7 is marked as an open reading frame, function uncertain. The CDR3 is made up of 16 amino acids. V shed 8 bases and J 5 bases; nucleotides not matched to a gene: 8. The CDR3 reads CASPGLAGVRTGELFF. The CDR3 region has the DNA TGTGCCAGCCCCGGACTAGCGGGAGTAAGAACCGGGGAGCTGTTTTTT.

The CDR3 sequence is CASSEFSGGAGNEQFF. DNA for the CDR3: TGTGCCAGCAGCGAGTTTAGCGGGGGGGCGGGGAATGAGCAGTTCTTC. The V and J genes are TRBV9 and TRBJ2-1; 11 nucleotides agree with TRBD2. V gave up 3 bases and J gave up 7 bases; unmatched junction bases: 9. In germline, CDR1 is SGDLS, CDR2 YYNGEE. The CDR3 is 16 amino acids.

The V call is TRBV3-1, the J call TRBJ2-7, with 7 nucleotides matching TRBD1. Looked up from germline, CDR1 is LGHDT and CDR2 is YNNKEL (reference sequence). This CDR3 comprises 12 residues. V gave up 6 bases and J gave up 8 bases; unmatched junction bases: 7. The CDR3 region has the DNA TGTGCCAGCAGGGGGACAGAAGATAAGCAGTACTTC. This codes for CASRGTEDKQYF.

Turning to this clonotype: One junction end disagrees with the germline gene, perhaps due to a read error. CDR3 in amino acids: CSAGDSYEQYF. The CDR3 DNA reads TGCAGTGCTGGAGACTCCTACGAGCAGTACTTC. This chain connects TRBV20-1 to TRBJ2-7, with D unclear. This CDR3 has 11 amino acids. Germline V CDR1 and CDR2: DFQATT, SNEGSKA (reference sequence).